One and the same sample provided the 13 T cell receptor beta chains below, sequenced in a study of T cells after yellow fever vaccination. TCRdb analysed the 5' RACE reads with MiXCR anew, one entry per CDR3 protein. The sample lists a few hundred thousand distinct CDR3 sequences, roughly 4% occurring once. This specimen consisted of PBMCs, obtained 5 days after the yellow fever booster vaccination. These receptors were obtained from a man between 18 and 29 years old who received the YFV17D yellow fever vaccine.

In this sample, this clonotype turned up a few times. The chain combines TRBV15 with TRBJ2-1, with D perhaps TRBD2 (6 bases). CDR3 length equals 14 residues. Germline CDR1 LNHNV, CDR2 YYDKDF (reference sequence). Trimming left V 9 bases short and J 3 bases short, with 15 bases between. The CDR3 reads CATTEGSHYNEQFF. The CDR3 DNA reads TGTGCCACTACGGAGGGTTCGCACTACAATGAGCAGTTCTTC.

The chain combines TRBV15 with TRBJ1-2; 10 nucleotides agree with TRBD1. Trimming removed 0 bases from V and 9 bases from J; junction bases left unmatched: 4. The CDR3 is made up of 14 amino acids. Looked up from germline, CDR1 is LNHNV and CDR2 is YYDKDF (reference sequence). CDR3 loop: CATSRDRDRGRYTF. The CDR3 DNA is TGTGCCACCAGCAGAGACCGGGACAGGGGACGCTACACCTTC.

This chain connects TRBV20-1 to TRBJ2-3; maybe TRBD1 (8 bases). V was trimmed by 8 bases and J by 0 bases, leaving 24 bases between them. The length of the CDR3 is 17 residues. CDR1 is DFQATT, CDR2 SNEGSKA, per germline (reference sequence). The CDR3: CSWSGTGFRTSTDTQYF. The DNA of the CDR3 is TGCAGTTGGAGCGGGACAGGCTTCCGGACTAGCACAGATACGCAGTATTTT.

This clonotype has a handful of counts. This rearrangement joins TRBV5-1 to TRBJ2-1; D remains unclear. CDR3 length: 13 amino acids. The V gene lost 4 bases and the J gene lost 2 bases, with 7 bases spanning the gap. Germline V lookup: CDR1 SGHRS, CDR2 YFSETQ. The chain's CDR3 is CASSRQAYNEQFF. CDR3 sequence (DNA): TGCGCCAGCAGCCGGCAGGCCTACAATGAGCAGTTCTTC.

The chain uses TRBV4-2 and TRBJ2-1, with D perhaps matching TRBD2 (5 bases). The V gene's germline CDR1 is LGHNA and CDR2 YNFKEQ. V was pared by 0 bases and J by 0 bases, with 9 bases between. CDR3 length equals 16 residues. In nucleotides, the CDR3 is TGTGCCAGCAGCCAAGATGGGAGCACCTCCTACAATGAGCAGTTCTTC. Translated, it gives CASSQDGSTSYNEQFF.

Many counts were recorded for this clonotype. The CDR3: CASSPGTSNEQFF. The CDR3 DNA reads TGTGCCAGCAGTCCCGGGACTAGCAATGAGCAGTTCTTC. The chain uses TRBV12-3 or TRBV12-4 and TRBJ2-1; 8 nucleotides agree with TRBD2. The V gene end was trimmed by 5 bases and the J gene end by 6 bases; junction bases not matched to a gene: 3. This CDR3 is built from 13 residues.

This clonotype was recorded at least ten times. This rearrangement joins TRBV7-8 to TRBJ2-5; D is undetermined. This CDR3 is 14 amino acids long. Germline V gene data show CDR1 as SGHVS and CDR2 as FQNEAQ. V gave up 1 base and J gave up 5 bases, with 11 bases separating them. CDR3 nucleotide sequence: TGTGCCAGCAGCTTAGAAAGCAGGACGGAGACCCAGTACTTC. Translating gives CASSLESRTETQYF.

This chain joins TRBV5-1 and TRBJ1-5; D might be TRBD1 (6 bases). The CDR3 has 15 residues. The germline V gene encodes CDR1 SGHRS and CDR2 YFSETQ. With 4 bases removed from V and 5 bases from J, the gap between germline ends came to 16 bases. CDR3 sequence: CASSPLGQLDQPQHF. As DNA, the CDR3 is TGCGCCAGCAGCCCACTCGGACAGCTAGATCAGCCCCAGCATTTT.

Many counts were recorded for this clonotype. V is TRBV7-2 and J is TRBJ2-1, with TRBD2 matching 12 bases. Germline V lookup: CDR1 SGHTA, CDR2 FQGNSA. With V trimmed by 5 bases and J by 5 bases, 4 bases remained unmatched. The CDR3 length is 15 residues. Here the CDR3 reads CASSHGLAGNNEQFF. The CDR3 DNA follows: TGTGCCAGCAGCCACGGACTAGCGGGGAACAATGAGCAGTTCTTC.

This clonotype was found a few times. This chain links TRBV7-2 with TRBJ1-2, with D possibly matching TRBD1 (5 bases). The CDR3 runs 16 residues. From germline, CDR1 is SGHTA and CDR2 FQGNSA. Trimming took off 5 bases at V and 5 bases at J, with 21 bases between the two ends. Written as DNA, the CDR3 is TGTGCCAGCAGCCCCGGAGGTGTCGGACATTCGTATGGCTACACCTTC. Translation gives CASSPGGVGHSYGYTF.

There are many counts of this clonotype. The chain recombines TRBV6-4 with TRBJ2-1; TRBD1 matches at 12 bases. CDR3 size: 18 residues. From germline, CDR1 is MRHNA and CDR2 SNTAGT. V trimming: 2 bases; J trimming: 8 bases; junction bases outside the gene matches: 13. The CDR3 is CASSDGPGTGGEKDEQFF. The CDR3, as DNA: TGTGCCAGCAGTGACGGCCCCGGGACAGGGGGCGAAAAGGATGAGCAGTTCTTC.

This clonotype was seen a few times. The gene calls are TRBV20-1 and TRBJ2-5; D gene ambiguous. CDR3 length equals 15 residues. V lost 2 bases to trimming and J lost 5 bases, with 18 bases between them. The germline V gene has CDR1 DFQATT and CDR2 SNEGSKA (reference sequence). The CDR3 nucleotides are TGCAGTGCTAGATGGGCGGAGTCCATGTCGGAGACCCAGTACTTC. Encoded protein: CSARWAESMSETQYF.

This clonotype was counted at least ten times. The CDR3 loop is CASSEEKLFF. The CDR3 DNA sequence: TGTGCCAGCAGTGAGGAGAAACTGTTTTTT. The chain carries TRBV2 and TRBJ1-4; no clear D. Germline CDR1 and CDR2: SNHLY and FYNNEI. CDR3 length equals 10 residues. Trimming took off 3 bases at V and 11 bases at J, with 4 bases between the two ends. Full variable domain (remainder filled in from reference TRBV2 and TRBJ1-4): EPEVTQTPSHQVTQMGQEVILRCVPISNHLYFYWYRQILGQKVEFLVSFYNNEISEKSEIFDDQFSVERPDGSNFTLKIRSTKLEDSAMYFCASSEEKLFFGSGTQLSVL.